The clone carrying this T cell receptor (beta chain) was counted ten times or more. What it binds is unknown. The sample belongs to a study of T cell repertoires in cytomegalovirus infection. Across the whole study: Evidence of both CMV infection and a matching HLA type came from public TCR beta signatures. Findings of the study overall: Frequencies of public TCR beta families were cumulated, and this identified carriers of CMV plus the relevant HLA. Dominating the ex vivo response were HLA-C-restricted CMV-specific TCR beta clonotypes.

Germline CDR1 is SNHLY and CDR2 is FYNNEI. J gave up 7 bases and V 6 bases, and 8 bases lay outside the gene matches. The CDR3 totals 15 residues. TCRdb reprocessed the reads via MiXCR and lists one record per CDR3 protein. The repertoire holds under 150,000 distinct CDR3 sequences, with roughly 9% as singletons. This clonotype originated in a human donor in good health (CMV status not recorded). Some clones in this sample may be carry-over from other donors' samples. Sequencing input: PBMCs. The chain couples TRBV2 to TRBJ1-6; 8 bases are shared with TRBD1. This CDR3 is CASRWGQATNSPLHF. The CDR3 DNA follows: TGTGCCAGCAGGTGGGGACAGGCTACGAATTCACCCCTCCACTTT.